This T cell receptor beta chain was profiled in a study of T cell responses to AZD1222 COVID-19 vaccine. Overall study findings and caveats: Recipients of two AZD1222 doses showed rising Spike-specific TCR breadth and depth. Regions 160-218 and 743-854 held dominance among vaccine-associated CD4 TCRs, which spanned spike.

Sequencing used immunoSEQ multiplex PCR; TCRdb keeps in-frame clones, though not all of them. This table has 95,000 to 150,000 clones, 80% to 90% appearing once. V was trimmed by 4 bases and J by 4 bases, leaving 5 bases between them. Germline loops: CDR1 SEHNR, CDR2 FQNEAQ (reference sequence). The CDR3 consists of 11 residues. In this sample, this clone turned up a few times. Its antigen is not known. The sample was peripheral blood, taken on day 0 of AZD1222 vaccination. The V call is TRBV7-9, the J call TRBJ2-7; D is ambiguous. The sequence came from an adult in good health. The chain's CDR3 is CASSSIYEQYF. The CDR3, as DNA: TGTGCCAGCAGCTCCATATACGAGCAGTACTTC.